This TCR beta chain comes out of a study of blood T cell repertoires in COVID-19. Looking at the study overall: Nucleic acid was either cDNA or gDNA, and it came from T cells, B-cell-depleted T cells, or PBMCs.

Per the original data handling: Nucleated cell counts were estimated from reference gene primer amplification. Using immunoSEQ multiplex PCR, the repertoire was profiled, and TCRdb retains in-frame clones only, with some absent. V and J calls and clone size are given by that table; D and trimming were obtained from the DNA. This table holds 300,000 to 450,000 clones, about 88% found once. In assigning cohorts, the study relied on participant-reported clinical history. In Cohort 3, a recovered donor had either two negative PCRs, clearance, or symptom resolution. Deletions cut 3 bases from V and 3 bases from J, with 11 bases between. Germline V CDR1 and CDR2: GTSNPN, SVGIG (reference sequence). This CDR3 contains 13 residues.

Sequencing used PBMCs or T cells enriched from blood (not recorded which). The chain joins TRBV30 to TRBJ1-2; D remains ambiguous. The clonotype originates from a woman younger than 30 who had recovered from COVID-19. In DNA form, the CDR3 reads TGTGCCTGGAGCACCGGGATCTACTATGGCTACACCTTC. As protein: CAWSTGIYYGYTF. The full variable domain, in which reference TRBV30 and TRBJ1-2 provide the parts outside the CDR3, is SQTIHQWPATLVQPVGSPLSLECTVEGTSNPNLYWYRQAAGRGLQLLFYSVGIGQISSEVPQNLSASRPQDRQFILSSKKLLLSDSGFYLCAWSTGIYYGYTFGSGTRLTVV.